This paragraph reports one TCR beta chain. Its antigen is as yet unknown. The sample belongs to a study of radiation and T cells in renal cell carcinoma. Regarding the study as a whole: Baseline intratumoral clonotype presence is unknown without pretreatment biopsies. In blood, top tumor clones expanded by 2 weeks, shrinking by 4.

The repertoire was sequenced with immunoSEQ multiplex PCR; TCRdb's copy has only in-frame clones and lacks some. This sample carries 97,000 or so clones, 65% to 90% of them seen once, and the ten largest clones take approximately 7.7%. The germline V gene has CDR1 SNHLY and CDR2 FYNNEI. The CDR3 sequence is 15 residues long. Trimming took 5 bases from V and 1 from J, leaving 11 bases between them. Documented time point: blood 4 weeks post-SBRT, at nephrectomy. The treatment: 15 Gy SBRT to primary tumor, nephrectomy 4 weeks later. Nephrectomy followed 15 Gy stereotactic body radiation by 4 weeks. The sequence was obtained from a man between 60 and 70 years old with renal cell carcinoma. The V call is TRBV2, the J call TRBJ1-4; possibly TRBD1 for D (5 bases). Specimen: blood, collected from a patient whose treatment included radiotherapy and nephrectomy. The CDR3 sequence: CASSRSRETNEKLFF. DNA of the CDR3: TGTGCCAGCAGTCGTAGCAGGGAAACTAATGAAAAACTGTTTTTT.